Each of the 22 T cell receptor beta chains below was sequenced from the same sample in a study of blood T cell repertoires in COVID-19. The assay was immunoSEQ multiplex PCR, and TCRdb's table has in-frame clones only and misses some. Of under 200,000 clones listed, 70% to 80% are singletons. The sequenced sample was peripheral blood. Receptors were obtained from a woman in her forties with COVID-19, enrolled during active disease.

DNA of the CDR3: TGTGCCAGCAGTTTATCAGGGGGGGGAAACACCATATATTTT. It encodes CASSLSGGGNTIYF. J is TRBJ1-3 and V is TRBV28, with 7 bases identical to TRBD1. This CDR3 has 14 residues. V dropped 1 base and J dropped 4; count of bases not matched to a gene: 1. CDR1 is MDHEN and CDR2 is SYDVKM in the germline V gene. Combining the CDR3 with reference TRBV28 and TRBJ1-3 gives the whole variable domain DVKVTQSSRYLVKRTGEKVFLECVQDMDHENMFWYRQDPGLGLRLIYFSYDVKMKEKGDIPEGYSVSREKKERFSLILESASTNQTSMYLCASSLSGGGNTIYFGEGSWLTVV.

This rearrangement joins TRBV7-9 to TRBJ2-1, with TRBD2 matching over 8 bases. V shed 5 bases, J shed 8 bases, and the junction held 11 bases outside the gene matches. CDR1 is SEHNR, CDR2 FQNEAQ, per germline (reference sequence). The CDR3 consists of 15 residues. CDR3 DNA: TGTGCCAGCAGCCACGGTGAGCGGGAGATGCATGAGCAGTTCTTC. Translated: CASSHGEREMHEQFF.

The table lists this clone with a count of one. The chain joins TRBV6-5 to TRBJ1-1; tentative D call: TRBD1 (5 bases). Germline assignment: CDR1 MNHEY and CDR2 SVGAGI. The CDR3 extends over 12 amino acids. Trimming cost V 2 bases and J 7 bases, with 8 bases left between them. The CDR3 loop reads CASSYRGLEAFF. The CDR3 bases are TGTGCCAGCAGTTACCGGGGACTTGAAGCTTTCTTT.

This sequence joins TRBV10-3 and TRBJ2-1; perhaps TRBD2 as D (5 bases). The CDR3 is 12 amino acids. V lost 3 bases, J lost 8 bases, and 8 bases lay in between. Germline V CDR1 and CDR2: ENHRY, SYGVKD. In DNA, the CDR3 is TGTGCCATCAGTGACGGGAAGTATGAGCAGTTCTTC. Protein: CAISDGKYEQFF.

This sequence joins TRBV2 and TRBJ1-2; 8 bases match TRBD1. Germline CDR1 is SNHLY and CDR2 is FYNNEI. Unmatched junction bases numbered 5, after V lost 5 bases and J lost 3 bases. The CDR3 contains 14 residues. CDR3 in DNA: TGTGCCAGCAGTAGTCAGGGGGCTTACTATGGCTACACCTTC. It translates to CASSSQGAYYGYTF.

This clone appeared a single time. V usage is TRBV3-1 (or the pseudogene TRBV3-2) and J usage is TRBJ2-7; 8 bases are shared with TRBD2. Losses at the gene ends were 0 bases for V and 9 bases for J; bases not matched to a gene: 13. Germline values: CDR1 LGHDT, CDR2 YNNKEL (reference sequence). The CDR3 is 16 residues long. The CDR3 DNA is TGTGCCAGCAGCCAAGACCTAGCGGGCTACCAGGGAGGGCAGTACTTC. Encoded protein: CASSQDLAGYQGGQYF.

In regard to this clone: This sample includes further DNA sequences coding for the same CDR3. This CDR3 reads CAISEGSSGNTIYF. CDR3 bases: TGTGCCATCAGTGAGGGCAGCTCTGGAAACACCATATATTTT. This sequence joins TRBV10-3 and TRBJ1-3; D gene ambiguous. V was pared by 2 bases and J by 0 bases, with 5 bases between. CDR1 and CDR2 from the germline V gene are ENHRY and SYGVKD. The CDR3 has 14 residues.

The chain uses TRBV5-6 and TRBJ2-1; possible D gene TRBD1, 5 bases. Germline CDR1 is SGHDT and CDR2 is YYEEEE. CDR3 length: 15 amino acids. Trimming pared 2 bases from V and 4 bases from J, leaving 13 bases between. The CDR3, as DNA: TGTGCCAGCAGCTTCGTCGGCAGGGATTACAATGAGCAGTTCTTC. The encoded protein is CASSFVGRDYNEQFF.

The V call is TRBV27, the J call TRBJ2-7; 7 bases fit TRBD2. This CDR3 is built from 17 residues. The ends lost 7 bases at V and 1 base at J; junction bases unmatched: 16. CDR1 is MNHEY, CDR2 SMNVEV, per germline (reference sequence). The CDR3 here is CASIGLGPGGGSYEQYF. The CDR3 nucleotides read TGTGCCAGCATAGGACTTGGCCCGGGAGGAGGGTCCTACGAGCAGTACTTC.

The rearrangement links TRBV5-1 to TRBJ2-1; 9 bases map to TRBD1. Germline V CDR1 and CDR2: SGHRS, YFSETQ. Unmatched junction bases numbered 1, after V lost 0 bases and J lost 6 bases. The CDR3 sequence is 14 residues long. The CDR3 DNA reads as TGCGCCAGCAGCTTGGGACAGGGGGGCAATGAGCAGTTCTTC. Translating gives CASSLGQGGNEQFF.

This clone has a single count. The chain is built from TRBV7-3 and TRBJ2-1; 7 bases are a match to TRBD2. The CDR3 runs 14 residues. The J segment lost 6 bases and the V segment lost 4 bases, leaving 6 bases of the junction unmatched. Per the germline V gene, CDR1 is SGHTA and CDR2 is FQGTGA. The CDR3 here is CASSWTGTTNEQFF. The CDR3 nucleotides read TGTGCCAGCAGCTGGACCGGGACTACCAATGAGCAGTTCTTC.

The rearrangement uses TRBV6-2 or TRBV6-3 and TRBJ1-1, with D unclear. The V gene's germline CDR1 is MNHEY and CDR2 SVGEGT. The CDR3 runs 13 residues. The V end lost 0 bases, the J end lost 5 bases, and 7 bases lay between the germline ends. CDR3 sequence reads: CASSYSLGTEAFF. CDR3 in DNA: TGTGCCAGCAGTTACTCCCTCGGGACTGAAGCTTTCTTT.

The gene calls are TRBV19 and TRBJ1-2; maybe TRBD1 (5 bases). Germline-derived CDR1 and CDR2 are LNHDA and SQIVND (reference sequence). This CDR3 contains 14 residues. V was clipped by 4 bases and J by 4 bases, with 13 bases between them. The CDR3 here is CASSSPGRGYGYTF. Written as DNA, the CDR3 is TGTGCCAGTAGTAGTCCCGGGAGGGGCTATGGCTACACCTTC.

The V and J genes are TRBV18 and TRBJ2-1, with TRBD1 identical over 7 bases. Germline-derived CDR1 and CDR2 are KGHSH and LQKENI. Germline trimming cut 4 bases from V and 8 bases from J; bases unmatched to any gene: 2. This CDR3 contains 12 residues. Here the CDR3 reads CASSRTGDEQFF. CDR3 nucleotides: TGTGCCAGCTCACGGACAGGCGATGAGCAGTTCTTC.

This clone appeared a single time. The V and J genes are TRBV5-4 and TRBJ2-3, with a tentative D call TRBD1 (5 bases). V was clipped by 0 bases and J by 2 bases, with 13 bases between them. CDR3 length: 16 residues. Germline lookup yields CDR1 SGHNT and CDR2 YYREEE (reference sequence). CDR3 DNA sequence: TGTGCCAGCAGCTTGGAACCGTCAGGGATCACAGATACGCAGTATTTT. Amino acid sequence: CASSLEPSGITDTQYF.

This sequence joins TRBV11-3 and TRBJ2-1; a possible D gene is TRBD1 (5 bases). V was cut by 0 bases and J by 6 bases, with 9 bases left in between. Germline V gives CDR1 SGHNT, CDR2 YENEEA. CDR3 size: 14 residues. The CDR3 loop reads CASSLEAGRNEQFF. The CDR3 bases are TGTGCCAGCAGCTTAGAAGCAGGGCGCAATGAGCAGTTCTTC.

The chain carries TRBV20-1 and TRBJ1-2; a possible D gene is TRBD1 (5 bases). Trimming took off 6 bases at V and 5 bases at J, with 7 bases between the two ends. The CDR3 length is 10 residues. CDR1 is DFQATT, CDR2 SNEGSKA, per germline (reference sequence). The CDR3 DNA reads as TGCAGTGCCAGGGATTATGGCTACACCTTC. This sequence encodes CSARDYGYTF.

The chain links TRBV7-6 to TRBJ2-7, with D perhaps matching TRBD2 (6 bases). V lost 4 bases, J lost 7 bases, and 17 bases lay in between. Germline values: CDR1 SGHVS, CDR2 FNYEAQ. The CDR3 is 14 residues long. DNA of the CDR3: TGTGCCAGCAGCTGGGAAGCCATCGCGGGGGAGCAGTACTTC. Translated: CASSWEAIAGEQYF.

The V gene is TRBV10-3, the J gene TRBJ1-2; no firm D call. This CDR3 has 13 amino acids. V lost 4 bases, J lost 5 bases, and 11 bases lay in between. Germline lookup yields CDR1 ENHRY and CDR2 SYGVKD. The CDR3 loop is CAISALDGYGYTF. The CDR3 DNA follows: TGTGCCATCAGTGCTCTCGACGGGTATGGCTACACCTTC.

This clone turned up a few times. The chain links TRBV6-6 to TRBJ2-1; 9 nucleotides agree with TRBD1. V shed 6 bases and J 8 bases; nucleotides not matched to a gene: 14. CDR3 length equals 16 residues. Looked up from germline, CDR1 is MNHNY and CDR2 is SVGAGI (reference sequence). CDR3 sequence (DNA): TGTGCCAGCAGGCTACTGGGACAGGGTGGCATGGATGAGCAGTTCTTC. Translating gives CASRLLGQGGMDEQFF.

The J gene is TRBJ2-5, the V gene TRBV5-1, with TRBD2 matching 11 bases. The CDR3 runs to 17 residues. The germline gives CDR1 SGHRS, CDR2 YFSETQ. Trimming cost V 4 bases and J 2 bases; bases outside gene matches: 10. The CDR3 bases are TGCGCCAGCAGCATCACAGGGACTAGCGGAAATCAAGAGACCCAGTACTTC. It codes for CASSITGTSGNQETQYF.

This chain uses TRBV5-1 with TRBJ1-6; D is undetermined. CDR3 length: 14 amino acids. Trimming took off 5 bases at V and 5 bases at J, with 11 bases between the two ends. Germline V gives CDR1 SGHRS, CDR2 YFSETQ. CDR3 nucleotide sequence: TGCGCCAGCAGGGTTCGAGGTGATAATTCACCCCTCCACTTT. It translates to CASRVRGDNSPLHF.